Listed here is a single TCR beta chain. Through a sample-barcoded 5' primer and a J-beta primer mix, a second PCR was run for roughly 7 to 11 cycles. A single record per CDR3 protein comes from TCRdb applying MiXCR to the 5' RACE reads. The table shows 650,000 to 800,000 distinct CDR3 sequences, with around two fifths occurring only once. The data belong to a study of blood T cells in healthy people across ages. This CDR3 comprises 14 residues. V lost 5 bases, J lost 2 bases, and 13 bases lay in between. This sequence joins TRBV12-3 or TRBV12-4 and TRBJ2-7; D may be TRBD1 (5 bases). The material sequenced was blood. The receptor's source is a man in his fifties or sixties in good health. Here the CDR3 reads CASSLLGHTYEQYF. For the CDR3, the DNA is TGTGCCAGCAGTCTCCTAGGACACACCTACGAGCAGTACTTC.